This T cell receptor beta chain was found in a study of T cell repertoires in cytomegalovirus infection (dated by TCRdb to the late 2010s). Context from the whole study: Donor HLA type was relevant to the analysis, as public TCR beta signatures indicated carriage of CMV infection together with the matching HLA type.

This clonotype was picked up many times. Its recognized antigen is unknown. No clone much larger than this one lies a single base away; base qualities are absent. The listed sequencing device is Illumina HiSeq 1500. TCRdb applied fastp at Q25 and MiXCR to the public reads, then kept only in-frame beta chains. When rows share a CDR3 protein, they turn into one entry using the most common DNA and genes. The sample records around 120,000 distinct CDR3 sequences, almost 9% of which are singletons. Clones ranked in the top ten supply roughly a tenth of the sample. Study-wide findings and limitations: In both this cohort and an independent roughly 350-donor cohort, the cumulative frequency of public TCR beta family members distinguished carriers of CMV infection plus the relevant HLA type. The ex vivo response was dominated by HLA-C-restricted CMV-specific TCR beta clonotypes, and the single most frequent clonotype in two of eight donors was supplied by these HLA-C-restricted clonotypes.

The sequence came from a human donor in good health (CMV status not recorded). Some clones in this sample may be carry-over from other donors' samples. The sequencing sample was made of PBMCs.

The sequence in DNA is TGTGCCAGCAGCTTAGAGGGAGTAGATGCCAAATACTCCAAAAACATTCAGTACTTC. Translated, it reads CASSLEGVDAKYSKNIQYF. In this chain, TRBV7-2 is recombined with TRBJ2-4; the best D guess is TRBD2, with 5 bases matching. CDR1 and CDR2, looked up from the germline V gene, are SGHTA and FQGNSA. Reading from cysteine to phenylalanine, the CDR3 counts 19 amino acids. Of all the DNA, just the CDR3 is kept, 57 bases in frame from base 1. Deletion took 1 base off V and 2 bases off J, with a span of 21 bases between the germline ends.